One sample yielded the 23 T cell receptor beta chains listed below, sequenced in a study of graft-versus-host responses after intestinal transplantation. TCRdb's table, derived via immunoSEQ multiplex PCR, lists solely in-frame clones and lacks some. The table has 40,000 to 55,000 clones, more than 85% seen once. Sequencing was performed on PBMCs, taken 524 days after transplant. The receptors originated from a human patient who received an intestinal transplant, so some T cells may come from the graft donor.

The chain is built from TRBV6-1 and TRBJ2-1; D perhaps matches TRBD2 (5 bases). The CDR3 sequence is 16 residues long. Germline V gives CDR1 MNHNS, CDR2 SASEGT. Trimming left V 4 bases short and J 4 bases short, with 17 bases between. The CDR3 bases are TGTGCCAGCAGTGGGACTGCATCTAAACTTTACAATGAGCAGTTCTTC. It translates to CASSGTASKLYNEQFF.

This chain links TRBV5-1 with TRBJ2-7, with 9 bases that match TRBD1. CDR3 length: 14 residues. Trimming removed 8 bases from V and 1 base from J; junction bases left unmatched: 7. CDR1 is SGHRS, CDR2 YFSETQ, per germline. CDR3 sequence (DNA): TGCGCCAGTAGCAGGGGGACAGGGTCCTACGAGCAGTACTTC. Protein: CASSRGTGSYEQYF.

The chain is built from TRBV7-6 and TRBJ1-3; possible D gene TRBD1, 5 bases. The V gene's germline CDR1 is SGHVS and CDR2 FNYEAQ. This CDR3 has 14 residues. The germline V and J ends were trimmed by 5 bases and 0 bases, with 8 bases remaining between them. CDR3: CASSAGTSGNTIYF. In DNA form, the CDR3 reads TGTGCCAGCAGCGCGGGGACCTCTGGAAACACCATATATTTT. The whole variable domain, remainder taken from reference TRBV7-6 and TRBJ1-3, is GAGVSQSPRYKVTKRGQDVALRCDPISGHVSLYWYRQALGQGPEFLTYFNYEAQQDKSGLPNDRFSAERPEGSISTLTIQRTEQRDSAMYRCASSAGTSGNTIYFGEGSWLTVV.

The chain employs TRBV5-1 and TRBJ1-4, with 8 bases identical to TRBD1. Per the germline V gene, CDR1 is SGHRS and CDR2 is YFSETQ. The CDR3 is 14 residues long. The ends lost 4 bases at V and 8 bases at J; junction bases unmatched: 7. CDR3 loop: CASSADRVQEKLFF. The CDR3 nucleotides are TGCGCCAGCAGCGCGGACAGGGTGCAGGAAAAACTGTTTTTT.

There are a few counts of this clone. The rearrangement joins TRBV19 to TRBJ2-2, with 11 bases lining up with TRBD2. This CDR3 has 15 amino acids. V trimming: 8 bases; J trimming: 8 bases; junction bases outside the gene matches: 10. In germline, CDR1 is LNHDA, CDR2 SQIVND (reference sequence). This chain's CDR3 is CASGTSGSAGGELFF. The CDR3, as DNA: TGTGCCAGTGGGACTAGCGGTTCTGCAGGTGGGGAGCTGTTTTTT.

The chain recombines TRBV9 with TRBJ2-2, with unresolved D. This CDR3 contains 13 residues. Germline CDR1 and CDR2: SGDLS and YYNGEE. V lost 5 bases to trimming and J lost 4 bases, with 9 bases between them. The CDR3 is CASRGLGTGELFF. CDR3 nucleotide sequence: TGTGCCAGCAGGGGTCTGGGCACCGGGGAGCTGTTTTTT.

The chain combines TRBV21-1 with TRBJ2-7; the DNA was not compared with TRBD2, the D call given in the table. TRBV21-1 is tagged as a pseudogene. There are 14 residues in the CDR3. The CDR3 DNA reads as TGTGCCAGCAGCAAAGTCTCGACTAGCGGGGGGTGGGACTTC. This sequence encodes CASSKVSTSGGWDF.

The rearrangement links TRBV5-4 to TRBJ2-6; TRBD1 aligns across 12 bases. Germline lookup yields CDR1 SGHNT and CDR2 YYREEE (reference sequence). The CDR3 sequence is 18 residues long. The ends lost 3 bases at V and 2 bases at J; junction bases unmatched: 6. CDR3 bases: TGTGCCAGCAGCTCTGGGACAGGGGGCGCACCTGGGGCCAACGTCCTGACTTTC. It encodes CASSSGTGGAPGANVLTF.

The chain employs TRBV4-3 and TRBJ1-6; D may be TRBD1 (5 bases). V gave up 0 bases and J gave up 7 bases, with 10 bases separating them. The CDR3 runs to 15 residues. CDR1 LGHNA and CDR2 YSLEER come from the germline V gene. Written as DNA, the CDR3 is TGCGCCAGCAGCCAAGAGGCCCGGGGGAATTCACCCCTCCACTTT. It translates to CASSQEARGNSPLHF.

The chain has TRBV6-5 and TRBJ2-5; 12 bases align to TRBD2. The ends lost 7 bases at V and 0 bases at J; junction bases unmatched: 0. Germline CDR1 and CDR2: MNHEY and SVGAGI. This CDR3 is built from 14 residues. CDR3 loop: CASTSGRDQETQYF. The CDR3 region has the DNA TGTGCCAGCACTAGCGGGAGGGACCAAGAGACCCAGTACTTC.

In regard to this clone: The same CDR3 can be traced to other DNA sequences in this sample. The V call is TRBV18, the J call TRBJ2-5; possible D gene TRBD2, 6 bases. In germline, CDR1 is KGHSH, CDR2 LQKENI. V gave up 8 bases and J gave up 2 bases, with 12 bases separating them. The CDR3 is made up of 13 amino acids. CDR3 DNA: TGTGCCAGCCTTCCGGGAGTTCAAGAGACCCAGTACTTC. Its translation is CASLPGVQETQYF.

This CDR3 reads CASRYDRGLNSPLHF. Written as DNA, the CDR3 is TGTGCCAGCAGGTACGACAGGGGACTAAATTCACCCCTCCACTTT. The chain joins TRBV27 to TRBJ1-6; 8 bases align to TRBD1. Trimming cost V 6 bases and J 7 bases; bases outside gene matches: 8. Germline V CDR1 and CDR2: MNHEY, SMNVEV (reference sequence). The CDR3 extends over 15 amino acids.

This clone showed up just once. This sequence joins TRBV4-3 and TRBJ2-3; D ambiguous. Germline CDR1 LGHNA, CDR2 YSLEER. The CDR3 is made up of 15 amino acids. Trimming pared 4 bases from V and 1 base from J, leaving 12 bases between. CDR3 DNA: TGCGCCAGCAGCCGATCGTGGCCGGGCACAGATACGCAGTATTTT. This codes for CASSRSWPGTDTQYF.

This chain links TRBV19 with TRBJ2-7, with D perhaps TRBD1 (7 bases). The germline CDR1 and CDR2 sequences are LNHDA and SQIVND (reference sequence). CDR3 length: 14 residues. V lost 6 bases, J lost 3 bases, and 15 bases lay in between. The DNA of the CDR3 is TGTGCCAGTAGACTGCGGGACAGTTACTACGAGCAGTACTTC. It translates to CASRLRDSYYEQYF. Full variable domain (outside the CDR3, taken from reference TRBV19 and TRBJ2-7): DGGITQSPKYLFRKEGQNVTLSCEQNLNHDAMYWYRQDPGQGLRLIYYSQIVNDFQKGDIAEGYSVSREKKESFPLTVTSAQKNPTAFYLCASRLRDSYYEQYFGPGTRLTVT.

This chain links TRBV6-5 with TRBJ2-7; TRBD1 might be the D (5 bases). Germline loops: CDR1 MNHEY, CDR2 SVGAGI. V shed 0 bases and J shed 5 bases, with 8 bases lying between them. The CDR3 has 13 residues. Here the CDR3 reads CASSYSTVNEQYF. The CDR3 nucleotides read TGTGCCAGCAGTTACTCGACAGTCAACGAGCAGTACTTC.

The chain recombines TRBV18 with TRBJ1-2; D ambiguous. In germline, CDR1 is KGHSH, CDR2 LQKENI. The CDR3 has 13 residues. V was cut by 0 bases and J by 6 bases, with 8 bases left in between. The CDR3 here is CASSPPNRDGYTF. The CDR3 coding sequence is TGTGCCAGCTCACCACCGAATCGGGATGGCTACACCTTC.

This rearrangement joins TRBV7-9 to TRBJ2-1; 7 bases are shared with TRBD2. This CDR3 contains 14 residues. Germline CDR1 SEHNR, CDR2 FQNEAQ (reference sequence). The V gene end was trimmed by 3 bases and the J gene end by 10 bases; junction bases not matched to a gene: 9. The chain's CDR3 is CASSFSGEGHEQFF. The CDR3 DNA follows: TGTGCCAGCAGCTTCTCGGGGGAGGGCCACGAGCAGTTCTTC.

This clone was counted a few times. The V and J genes are TRBV20-1 and TRBJ2-7; no reliable D call. CDR3 length equals 11 residues. The V gene's germline CDR1 is DFQATT and CDR2 SNEGSKA (reference sequence). Trimming stripped 3 bases from V and 3 bases from J, with 6 bases between. CDR3 sequence reads: CSASLGYEQYF. CDR3 DNA: TGCAGTGCTAGTTTGGGCTACGAGCAGTACTTC.

The chain uses TRBV2 and TRBJ2-6, with D perhaps assigned TRBD1 or TRBD2 (5 bases each). The CDR3 contains 18 residues. From germline, CDR1 is SNHLY and CDR2 FYNNEI. Trimming removed 6 bases at V and 0 bases at J, with 18 bases between. The CDR3 DNA sequence: TGTGCCAGCAGGGGGGACCGGGAACCTGGCTCTGGGGCCAACGTCCTGACTTTC. Protein product: CASRGDREPGSGANVLTF.

V and J are TRBV5-1 and TRBJ2-1, with D perhaps TRBD2 (5 bases). This CDR3 has 14 residues. V was cut by 4 bases and J by 5 bases, with 13 bases left in between. CDR1 is SGHRS, CDR2 YFSETQ, per germline. CDR3 sequence reads: CASSRDGADNEQFF. The CDR3 DNA is TGCGCCAGCAGCCGCGACGGAGCGGACAATGAGCAGTTCTTC.

This clone was recorded a few times. The gene calls are TRBV6-1 and TRBJ2-1; possibly TRBD1 or TRBD2 for D (5 bases each). The V and J ends lost 1 base and 12 bases respectively, with 13 bases between them. In germline, CDR1 is MNHNS, CDR2 SASEGT. The CDR3 spans 13 residues. The CDR3 nucleotides are TGTGCCAGCAGTGAAGTGGGGACCCGCCTGCAGTTCTTC. It yields the protein CASSEVGTRLQFF.

The rearrangement uses TRBV10-3 and TRBJ1-3; TRBD1 is a possible D gene (6 bases). Germline loops: CDR1 ENHRY, CDR2 SYGVKD. Deletions cut 4 bases from V and 1 base from J, with 14 bases between. This CDR3 has 16 residues. The CDR3 loop is CAISVLQGMSGNTIYF. The CDR3 DNA sequence: TGTGCCATCAGTGTTCTACAGGGAATGTCTGGAAACACCATATATTTT.

The chain recombines TRBV30 with TRBJ1-6, with D hard to call. The CDR3 totals 13 residues. V was cut by 3 bases and J by 10 bases, with 13 bases left in between. Per germline, CDR1 GTSNPN and CDR2 SVGIG (reference sequence). This CDR3 reads CAWRPPFISPLHF. CDR3 nucleotides: TGTGCCTGGAGACCTCCATTCATCTCACCCCTCCACTTT. The full variable domain, rest sourced from reference TRBV30 and TRBJ1-6, is SQTIHQWPATLVQPVGSPLSLECTVEGTSNPNLYWYRQAAGRGLQLLFYSVGIGQISSEVPQNLSASRPQDRQFILSSKKLLLSDSGFYLCAWRPPFISPLHFGNGTRLTVT.